These T cell receptor beta chains were read from a single sample in a study of T cell responses to AZD1222 COVID-19 vaccine. This table comes from immunoSEQ multiplex PCR, and its TCRdb copy is limited to in-frame clones, with some not included. The table shows more than 130,000 clones, with over 75% occurring only once. The material sequenced was peripheral blood, taken on day 0 of AZD1222 vaccination. These receptors were taken from an adult in good health. The CDR3 runs from the conserved cysteine through the conserved F or W. A D gene is named only where the DNA matches it firmly.

D gene,J gene,V gene,CDR3 protein
.,TRBJ2-3,TRBV9,CASSASWGEDTQYF
.,TRBJ2-7,TRBV3-1/TRBV3-2,CASSQVDYEQYF
TRBD1,TRBJ2-6,TRBV27,CASTSTGLSGANVLTF
TRBD1,TRBJ2-5,TRBV18,CASSPFGQAVGETQYF
.,TRBJ2-6,TRBV30,CAWSLGGGSGANVLTF
.,TRBJ2-5,TRBV3-1/TRBV3-2,CASSQDVGASGPETQYF
.,TRBJ2-7,TRBV6-5,CASTVNSYEQYF
.,TRBJ1-3,TRBV7-8,CASSRGAPRSGNTIYF
.,TRBJ2-7,TRBV6-5,CASSYKGASAYEQYF
TRBD2,TRBJ2-1,TRBV6-4,CASRTSVGVGEQFF
.,TRBJ2-5,TRBV7-6,CASSPPLGAEETQYF
.,TRBJ1-5,TRBV18,CASSPPNREGSNQPQHF
TRBD2,TRBJ2-1,TRBV19,CASSIPGGLVHEQFF
TRBD1,TRBJ1-2,TRBV27,CATASGGRGYGYTF
.,TRBJ2-4,TRBV5-6,CASSLRVGPGFGNIQYF
.,TRBJ1-1,TRBV6-5,CASSSRRGRYSEAFF
TRBD2,TRBJ2-7,TRBV6-6,CASSSPLAGNSYEQYF
.,TRBJ1-5,TRBV6-5,CASRQDSNQPQHF
TRBD1,TRBJ1-1,TRBV11-3,CASSLTGSLYTEAFF
TRBD2,TRBJ2-7,TRBV6-5,CASRERGPYEQYF
.,TRBJ2-7,TRBV27,CASSLAGVGSYEQYF
TRBD2,TRBJ2-5,TRBV20-1,CSASTGLGGETQYF
TRBD2,TRBJ2-1,TRBV19,CASSLRLAGGYEQFF
TRBD1,TRBJ1-1,TRBV7-2,CASSLAKQPLTGVGTEAFF
TRBD2,TRBJ2-3,TRBV6-4,CASSDGSGSGGDTQYF
TRBD2,TRBJ2-1,TRBV7-9,CASNGPTSGGSYNEQFF
.,TRBJ1-1,TRBV30,CAWKNWRVKDTEAFF
.,TRBJ2-7,TRBV7-2,CASSLGSYEQYF
.,TRBJ1-1,TRBV5-4,CASSLFWGAKNTEAFF
.,TRBJ1-6,TRBV2,CASSWDASSYNSPLHF
TRBD1,TRBJ1-3,TRBV5-1,CASRMNPDRRSGNTIYF
.,TRBJ1-5,TRBV5-6,CASSLSAGNDQPQHF
TRBD2,TRBJ2-1,TRBV19,CASSLPGLALNEQFF
.,TRBJ1-5,TRBV9,CASSVGGSNQPQHF
.,TRBJ1-4,TRBV19,CASRVNRTEKLFF
TRBD1,TRBJ2-1,TRBV6-4,CASSDGGQEVDEQFF
.,TRBJ2-7,TRBV6-5,CASSLRGTPTYEQYF
.,TRBJ2-1,TRBV6-5,CASSNRRKGNEQFF
TRBD1,TRBJ1-6,TRBV5-1,CASSPRDRAFLDNSPLHF
.,TRBJ1-1,TRBV5-5,CASSFSHMNTEAFF
TRBD1,TRBJ2-3,TRBV5-6,CASSLPPGTGEADTQYF
.,TRBJ1-5,TRBV15,CATSRTEYSNQPQHF
.,TRBJ1-1,TRBV3-1/TRBV3-2,CASSKLGSQAEAFF
.,TRBJ1-1,TRBV24-1,CATTEGLNTEAFF
.,TRBJ1-2,TRBV18,CASSGTSRDGYTF